This T cell receptor (beta chain) was obtained from a study of CD8+ T cells in alopecia areata. Turning to the study itself: For the treated group, dosing was oral tofacitinib at 5 to 10 mg twice daily.

Turning to this clone: Its target is not known.

As part of sample collection, lesional scalp punch biopsies and peripheral blood were taken from alopecia areata patients. PBMCs, the starting material, were the source of sorted CD4+ and CD8+ T cells. Following extraction, RNA underwent reverse transcription to cDNA, which served as the sequencing template. TCRdb keeps only in-frame clones here, not all; method: immunoSEQ multiplex PCR. The profile shows 140,000 to 150,000 clones, roughly 53% of them singletons. Findings of the study overall: Lesional scalp, especially alopecia totalis/universalis, showed higher clonality than normal scalp.

V was shortened by 3 bases and J by 8 bases, with 19 bases between the two germline ends. The CDR3 extends over 15 amino acids. Looked up from germline, CDR1 is KGHSH and CDR2 is LQKENI. The starting material was CD4+ T cells sorted from blood, obtained at week 0. The chain employs TRBV18 and TRBJ1-2; D is uncertain. The clonotype was recovered from a human donor with alopecia areata. CDR3 sequence reads: CASSPQPADLLGYTF. The CDR3 DNA follows: TGTGCCAGCTCACCTCAGCCGGCAGACCTCTTAGGCTACACCTTC.